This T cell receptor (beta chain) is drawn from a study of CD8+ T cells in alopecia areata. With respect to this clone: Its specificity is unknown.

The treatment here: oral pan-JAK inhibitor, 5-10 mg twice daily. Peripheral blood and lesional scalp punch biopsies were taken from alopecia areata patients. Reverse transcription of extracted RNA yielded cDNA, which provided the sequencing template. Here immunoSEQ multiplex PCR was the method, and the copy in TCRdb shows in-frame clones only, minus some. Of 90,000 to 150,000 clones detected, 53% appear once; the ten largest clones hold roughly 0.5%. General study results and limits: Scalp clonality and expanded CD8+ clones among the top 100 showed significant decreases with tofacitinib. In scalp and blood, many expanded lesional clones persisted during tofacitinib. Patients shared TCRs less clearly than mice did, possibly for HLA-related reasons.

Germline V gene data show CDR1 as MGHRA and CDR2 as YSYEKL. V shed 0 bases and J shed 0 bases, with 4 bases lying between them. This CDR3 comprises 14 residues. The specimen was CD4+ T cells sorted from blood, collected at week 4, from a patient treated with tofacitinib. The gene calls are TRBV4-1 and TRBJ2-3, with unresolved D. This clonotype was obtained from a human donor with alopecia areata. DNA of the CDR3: TGCGCCAGCAGCCAAGATTACAGCACAGATACGCAGTATTTT. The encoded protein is CASSQDYSTDTQYF.